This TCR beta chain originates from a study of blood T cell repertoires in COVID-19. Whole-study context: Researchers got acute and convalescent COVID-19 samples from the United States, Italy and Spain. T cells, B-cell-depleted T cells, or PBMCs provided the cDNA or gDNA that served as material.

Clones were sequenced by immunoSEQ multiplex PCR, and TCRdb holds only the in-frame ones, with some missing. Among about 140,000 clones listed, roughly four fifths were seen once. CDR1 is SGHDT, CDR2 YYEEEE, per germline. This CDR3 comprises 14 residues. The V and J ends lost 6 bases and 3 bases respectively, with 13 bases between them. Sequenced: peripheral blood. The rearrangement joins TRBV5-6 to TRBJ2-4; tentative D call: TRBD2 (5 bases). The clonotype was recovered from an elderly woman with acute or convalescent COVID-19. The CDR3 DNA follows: TGTGCCAGCACTAGCTGGGTCAGCAAAAACATTCAGTACTTC. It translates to CASTSWVSKNIQYF.